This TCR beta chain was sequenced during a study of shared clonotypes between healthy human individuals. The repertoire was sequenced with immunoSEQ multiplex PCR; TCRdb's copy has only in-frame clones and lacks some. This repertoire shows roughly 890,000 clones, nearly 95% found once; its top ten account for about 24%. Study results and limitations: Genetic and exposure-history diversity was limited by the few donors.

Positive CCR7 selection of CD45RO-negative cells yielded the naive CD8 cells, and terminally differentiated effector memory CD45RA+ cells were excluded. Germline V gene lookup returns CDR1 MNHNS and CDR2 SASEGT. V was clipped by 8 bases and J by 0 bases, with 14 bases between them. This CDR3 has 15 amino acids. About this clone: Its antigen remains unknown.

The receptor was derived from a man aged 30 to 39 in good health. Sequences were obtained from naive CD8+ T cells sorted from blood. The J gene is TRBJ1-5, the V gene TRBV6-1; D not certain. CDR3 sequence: CASGVNDYSNQPQHF. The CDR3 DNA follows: TGTGCCAGCGGTGTGAACGATTATAGCAATCAGCCCCAGCATTTT.